What follows are 27 T cell receptor beta chains derived from one specimen sequenced in a study of blood T cell repertoires in COVID-19. Some clones are missing from TCRdb's copy, which holds only in-frame ones; the method was immunoSEQ multiplex PCR. The repertoire holds 200,000 to 250,000 clones, with around four fifths as singletons. Material: peripheral blood. Receptor source: a woman older than 75 with COVID-19, enrolled during active disease.

The rearrangement uses TRBV2 and TRBJ1-2, with 7 nucleotides matching TRBD1. The CDR3 length is 13 residues. J lost 6 bases, V lost 7 bases, and 8 bases had no gene match. CDR1 and CDR2 from the germline V gene are SNHLY and FYNNEI. The CDR3 nucleotides are TGTGCCAGCACCCGACAGGGATGGGATGGCTACACCTTC. Translating it yields CASTRQGWDGYTF.

This rearrangement joins TRBV28 to TRBJ1-1; possible D gene TRBD1, 5 bases. Per the germline V gene, CDR1 is MDHEN and CDR2 is SYDVKM. This CDR3 region has 14 residues. The V end lost 6 bases, the J end lost 1 base, and 12 bases lay between the germline ends. The CDR3 bases are TGTGCCAGCAGGCTCGGGGGGTCGAACACTGAAGCTTTCTTT. Protein sequence: CASRLGGSNTEAFF.

The chain carries TRBV6-6 and TRBJ1-2; D is undetermined. Germline CDR1 and CDR2: MNHNY and SVGAGI (reference sequence). V lost 7 bases, J lost 3 bases, and 12 bases lay in between. The CDR3 length is 13 residues. The chain's CDR3 is CASIGQNDYGYTF. The CDR3, as DNA: TGTGCCAGCATTGGGCAGAACGACTATGGCTACACCTTC.

V and J are TRBV11-2 and TRBJ2-1; 8 nucleotides match TRBD1. CDR1 and CDR2 from the germline V gene are SGHAT and FQNNGV. The V and J ends lost 3 bases and 6 bases, in that order; junction bases with no gene match: 4. The CDR3 is 14 residues long. DNA of the CDR3: TGTGCCAGCAGCTTGGGCGGGACAGGCAATGAGCAGTTCTTC. Its translation: CASSLGGTGNEQFF.

This clone was observed once. V gene TRBV7-3 combines with J gene TRBJ2-7; perhaps TRBD1 as D (5 bases). V lost 0 bases, J lost 1 base, and 7 bases lay in between. The CDR3 is 14 amino acids. CDR1 SGHTA and CDR2 FQGTGA come from the germline V gene. This CDR3 is CASSLTGQSYEQYF. CDR3 DNA: TGTGCCAGCAGCTTAACAGGACAATCCTACGAGCAGTACTTC. The complete variable domain, with remaining parts taken from reference TRBV7-3 and TRBJ2-7, reads GAGVSQTPSNKVTEKGKYVELRCDPISGHTALYWYRQSLGQGPEFLIYFQGTGAADDSGLPNDRFFAVRPEGSVSTLKIQRTERGDSAVYLCASSLTGQSYEQYFGPGTRLTVT.

The chain is built from TRBV4-2 and TRBJ2-6; 11 nucleotides align to TRBD2. The trim removed 1 base at V and 0 bases at J, leaving 20 bases unmatched. Germline V CDR1 and CDR2: LGHNA, YNFKEQ. This CDR3 spans 24 amino acids. The CDR3 loop reads CASSQVGGALTSGINHSGANVLTF. The CDR3 DNA sequence: TGTGCCAGCAGCCAAGTTGGGGGGGCCTTGACTAGCGGGATTAATCACTCTGGGGCCAACGTCCTGACTTTC.

The chain employs TRBV5-8 and TRBJ2-1; no firm D call. Germline loops: CDR1 SGHTS, CDR2 YDEGEE. The CDR3 length is 11 residues. The V and J ends lost 3 bases and 8 bases respectively, with 6 bases between them. The CDR3 DNA is TGTGCCAGCAGCTCCCTCGATGAGCAGTTCTTC. Protein product: CASSSLDEQFF.

CDR3 residues: CASTPGGRPSGNEQFF. The CDR3 bases are TGTGCCAGCACCCCGGGTGGGAGGCCCTCGGGTAATGAGCAGTTCTTC. The gene calls are TRBV9 and TRBJ2-1; D might be TRBD2 (6 bases). Trimming removed 6 bases at V and 7 bases at J, with 23 bases between. This CDR3 contains 16 residues. Germline values: CDR1 SGDLS, CDR2 YYNGEE.

The rearrangement uses TRBV27 and TRBJ1-2; the D gene is possibly TRBD1 (6 bases). The ends were cut back, 5 bases at V and 5 bases at J, with 12 bases in the middle. This CDR3 contains 13 residues. Germline V gene data show CDR1 as MNHEY and CDR2 as SMNVEV (reference sequence). The CDR3 DNA reads as TGTGCCAGCAGTAGGGGGACCCGGTATGGCTACACCTTC. This translates into CASSRGTRYGYTF.

This chain uses TRBV20-1 with TRBJ1-5, with 7 bases that match TRBD1. This CDR3 region has 12 residues. V lost 3 bases to trimming and J lost 6 bases; unmatched junction nucleotides: 2. The germline V gene has CDR1 DFQATT and CDR2 SNEGSKA (reference sequence). Written as DNA, the CDR3 is TGCAGTGCTAGTGACAGGGCTCAGCCCCAGCATTTT. Translated, it gives CSASDRAQPQHF.

The CDR3 loop is CASSFRDSQETQYF. The DNA of the CDR3 is TGTGCCAGCAGCTTCCGGGACAGCCAAGAGACCCAGTACTTC. The genes are TRBV5-6 and TRBJ2-5, with TRBD1 matching 7 bases. CDR1 and CDR2 (germline): SGHDT, YYEEEE. With 2 bases clipped from V and 1 base from J, the junction kept 2 bases outside the gene matches. This CDR3 has 14 residues. The variable domain in full, completed from reference TRBV5-6 and TRBJ2-5, reads DAGVTQSPTHLIKTRGQQVTLRCSPKSGHDTVSWYQQALGQGPQFIFQYYEEEERQRGNFPDRFSGHQFPNYSSELNVNALLLGDSALYLCASSFRDSQETQYFGPGTRLLVL.

The V call is TRBV20-1, the J call TRBJ2-7; the D gene is possibly TRBD2 (6 bases). The ends were cut back, 3 bases at V and 5 bases at J, with 17 bases in the middle. The length of the CDR3 is 14 residues. Germline V lookup: CDR1 DFQATT, CDR2 SNEGSKA (reference sequence). CDR3 nucleotides: TGCAGTGCTAGTTTCCGGAGGGGAAGGAACGAGCAGTACTTC. As protein: CSASFRRGRNEQYF.

The chain uses TRBV5-1 and TRBJ2-1; tentatively, D is TRBD1 (6 bases). The CDR3 spans 16 residues. Looked up from germline, CDR1 is SGHRS and CDR2 is YFSETQ. V lost 0 bases to trimming and J lost 3 bases, with 13 bases between them. As DNA, the CDR3 is TGCGCCAGCAGCTTGGTGGGGGCCTACGACTACAATGAGCAGTTCTTC. Protein product: CASSLVGAYDYNEQFF.

A few counts support this clone. The chain employs TRBV6-6 and TRBJ2-2; possibly TRBD2 for D (6 bases). V lost 2 bases and J lost 4, with 8 bases in between. The CDR3 has 14 residues. CDR1 is MNHNY and CDR2 is SVGAGI in the germline V gene (reference sequence). CDR3 bases: TGTGCCAGCAGTTACCCGCGGGGCACCGGGGAGCTGTTTTTT. This gives the protein CASSYPRGTGELFF.

This clone showed up just a few times. The J gene is TRBJ1-1, the V gene TRBV7-8; D ambiguous. Germline CDR1 is SGHVS and CDR2 is FQNEAQ. CDR3 length: 14 residues. V was trimmed by 5 bases and J by 3 bases, leaving 13 bases between them. Here the CDR3 reads CASSLREADTEAFF. CDR3 DNA sequence: TGTGCCAGCAGCCTCCGGGAGGCGGACACTGAAGCTTTCTTT.

V usage is TRBV3-1 (or the pseudogene TRBV3-2) and J usage is TRBJ1-3; 11 bases map to TRBD1. Germline assignment: CDR1 LGHDT and CDR2 YNNKEL (reference sequence). The CDR3 is made up of 18 amino acids. J was trimmed by 0 bases and V by 4 bases; bases with no gene match: 8. CDR3 protein: CASSPRTGGAGSGNTIYF. CDR3 bases: TGTGCCAGCAGCCCGAGGACAGGGGGCGCGGGCTCTGGAAACACCATATATTTT.

This clone was counted a few times. The V gene is TRBV4-3, the J gene TRBJ2-3; 8 nucleotides line up with TRBD1. This CDR3 has 15 residues. The V and J ends lost 3 bases and 3 bases, in that order; junction bases with no gene match: 5. Germline CDR1 is LGHNA and CDR2 is YSLEER. The CDR3 bases are TGCGCCAGCAGCCACGGACAGGGAAGGACAGATACGCAGTATTTT. Amino acid sequence: CASSHGQGRTDTQYF.

This chain links TRBV19 with TRBJ1-2; 12 bases align to TRBD1. The CDR3 spans 13 residues. The V and J ends lost 10 bases and 8 bases, in that order; junction bases with no gene match: 8. Germline V gives CDR1 LNHDA, CDR2 SQIVND (reference sequence). The CDR3 bases are TGTGCCACCCCGGGACAGGGGGCGAGAGGCTACACCTTC. Translated, it gives CATPGQGARGYTF.

J is TRBJ2-3 and V is TRBV12-3 or TRBV12-4; the D gene is possibly TRBD2 (6 bases). The V and J ends lost 6 bases and 6 bases respectively, with 13 bases between them. The CDR3 runs to 13 residues. CDR3 in amino acids: CASSGTERDTQYF. CDR3 in DNA: TGTGCCAGCAGCGGGACTGAGAGGGATACGCAGTATTTT.

The rearrangement joins TRBV30 to TRBJ2-1; D not resolved. Per the germline V gene, CDR1 is GTSNPN and CDR2 is SVGIG (reference sequence). CDR3 length: 12 amino acids. V lost 1 base, J lost 7 bases, and 8 bases lay in between. The CDR3 loop is CAWSGLGNEQFF. The CDR3 DNA sequence: TGTGCCTGGAGTGGACTCGGTAATGAGCAGTTCTTC.

This rearrangement joins TRBV6-6 to TRBJ1-4; possible D gene TRBD1, 6 bases. The CDR3 spans 14 residues. Germline V lookup: CDR1 MNHNY, CDR2 SVGAGI (reference sequence). The V end was cut by 5 bases, the J end by 6 bases, with 13 bases between. CDR3 protein: CASSRTGRDEKLFF. CDR3 in DNA: TGTGCCAGCAGTCGAACAGGGAGGGATGAAAAACTGTTTTTT.

V gene TRBV5-4 combines with J gene TRBJ2-3, with 7 bases aligning to TRBD1. J was trimmed by 1 base and V by 7 bases; bases with no gene match: 3. The length of the CDR3 is 13 residues. CDR1 and CDR2 (germline): SGHNT, YYREEE (reference sequence). CDR3 sequence: CASRQGRTDTQYF. In DNA, the CDR3 is TGTGCCAGCCGACAGGGCCGCACAGATACGCAGTATTTT. The whole variable domain, remainder taken from reference TRBV5-4 and TRBJ2-3, is ETGVTQSPTHLIKTRGQQVTLRCSSQSGHNTVSWYQQALGQGPQFIFQYYREEENGRGNFPPRFSGLQFPNYSSELNVNALELDDSALYLCASRQGRTDTQYFGPGTRLTVL.

The rearrangement uses TRBV19 and TRBJ2-2; no definite D call. V was clipped by 5 bases and J by 6 bases, with 16 bases between them. This CDR3 has 15 residues. Germline CDR1 is LNHDA and CDR2 is SQIVND (reference sequence). The CDR3: CASSQSPGMPGELFF. For the CDR3, the DNA is TGTGCCAGTAGTCAGTCTCCAGGAATGCCCGGGGAGCTGTTTTTT.

This clone has just a few counts. The rearrangement links TRBV5-1 to TRBJ2-2; D gene uncertain. V lost 6 bases, J lost 4 bases, and 10 bases lay in between. The CDR3 consists of 13 residues. From germline, CDR1 is SGHRS and CDR2 YFSETQ. CDR3 in DNA: TGCGCCAGCACCCTGGCTGGCACCGGGGAGCTGTTTTTT. As protein: CASTLAGTGELFF.

Notes on this clone: Other DNA variants within this sample encode the same CDR3. This chain uses TRBV5-1 with TRBJ2-1; 8 bases fit TRBD1. The CDR3 loop spans 15 amino acids. The germline V gene has CDR1 SGHRS and CDR2 YFSETQ. V gave up 3 bases and J gave up 2 bases; unmatched junction bases: 4. For the CDR3, the DNA is TGCGCCAGCAGCTCCGCAGGGGGCACCTACAATGAGCAGTTCTTC. As protein: CASSSAGGTYNEQFF.

This clone was counted a few times. This chain links TRBV4-2 with TRBJ2-7; weak D call: TRBD1 (5 bases). V was pared by 0 bases and J by 3 bases, with 15 bases between. CDR1 and CDR2 (germline): LGHNA, YNFKEQ. There are 16 residues in the CDR3. The CDR3 DNA follows: TGTGCCAGCAGCCAAGATAAATCGGGCAGGGTCTACGAGCAGTACTTC. Its translation is CASSQDKSGRVYEQYF.

The rearrangement links TRBV15 to TRBJ2-7, with D uncertain. Looked up from germline, CDR1 is LNHNV and CDR2 is YYDKDF (reference sequence). The CDR3 loop spans 13 amino acids. Trimming stripped 3 bases from V and 3 bases from J, with 9 bases between. CDR3 sequence reads: CATSRLLGYEQYF. DNA for the CDR3: TGTGCCACCAGCAGGCTTCTCGGCTACGAGCAGTACTTC.